The 6 T cell receptor beta chains below were found in one sample sequenced in a study of early stage breast cancer tumors. Repertoires were generated with immunoSEQ multiplex PCR, while TCRdb's copy carries only in-frame clones and drops some. The sample gives about 30,000 clones, approximately 72% of which show up once; around 33% is in the top ten. Sequenced input: blood. These receptors were obtained from a person aged 50-59 years with breast cancer.

This chain links TRBV11-2 with TRBJ2-2; D is unresolved. V lost 5 bases, J lost 5 bases, and 9 bases lay in between. Looked up from germline, CDR1 is SGHAT and CDR2 is FQNNGV. This CDR3 region has 13 residues. The CDR3 protein is CASSQVRTGELFF. CDR3 DNA: TGTGCCAGCAGCCAGGTCAGGACCGGGGAGCTGTTTTTT.

V is TRBV7-3 and J is TRBJ2-3; D unresolved. The CDR3 contains 15 residues. CDR1 is SGHTA, CDR2 FQGTGA, per germline. With 6 bases removed from V and 4 bases from J, the gap between germline ends came to 17 bases. CDR3 coding DNA: TGTGCCAGCAGTTCGATAGTACTAAGGGCAGATACGCAGTATTTT. This encodes CASSSIVLRADTQYF.

J is TRBJ2-5 and V is TRBV5-1; 8 bases line up with TRBD2. CDR1 SGHRS and CDR2 YFSETQ come from the germline V gene. Trimming at V came to 2 bases and at J to 5 bases, leaving 8 bases not matched to a gene. This CDR3 is built from 15 residues. CDR3 protein: CASSFGLAGRETQYF. In DNA, the CDR3 is TGCGCCAGCAGCTTTGGACTAGCAGGGAGGGAGACCCAGTACTTC.

The sample holds a few counts of this clone. The same CDR3 can be traced to other DNA sequences in this sample. The chain uses TRBV7-3 and TRBJ2-2, with unresolved D. Germline CDR1 SGHTA, CDR2 FQGTGA. Deletions cut 8 bases from V and 1 base from J, with 8 bases between. CDR3 length: 13 residues. The CDR3 region has the DNA TGTGCCAGCTCGTTGGGGAACACCGGGGAGCTGTTTTTT. Protein sequence: CASSLGNTGELFF.

The chain combines TRBV7-2 with TRBJ1-2; D is unresolved. The CDR3 totals 16 residues. Germline V gene sequence: CDR1 SGHTA, CDR2 FQGNSA. The V end lost 1 base, the J end lost 4 bases, and 16 bases lay between the germline ends. CDR3 in DNA: TGTGCCAGCAGCTTAGTAGCACAGCTTCCCGGCTATGGCTACACCTTC. As protein: CASSLVAQLPGYGYTF. Using reference TRBV7-2 and TRBJ1-2 for the parts outside the CDR3, the full variable domain is GAGVSQSPSNKVTEKGKDVELRCDPISGHTALYWYRQSLGQGLEFLIYFQGNSAPDKSGLPSDRFSAERTGGSVSTLTIQRTQQEDSAVYLCASSLVAQLPGYGYTFGSGTRLTVV.

The CDR3 loop reads CASRTQQGTGELFF. The DNA for the CDR3 is TGTGCCAGCAGAACCCAACAGGGGACCGGGGAGCTGTTTTTT. The chain links TRBV5-8 to TRBJ2-2; TRBD1 matches 7 bases. Germline V gene data show CDR1 as SGHTS and CDR2 as YDEGEE. The junction had 6 bases not matched to a gene; V was cut back by 5 bases and J by 5 bases. This CDR3 spans 14 amino acids.